Sequencing of this TCR beta chain was carried out in a study of cytomegalovirus exposure and HLA in healthy donors. In regard to this clone: The antigen remains unidentified.

Findings and caveats of the study: TCR beta chains associated with HLA were, in a later analysis, more clonally expanded than equally common others. As immune exposure information, only CMV serostatus was available.

V shed 6 bases and J 0 bases; nucleotides not matched to a gene: 9. CDR3 length equals 17 residues. Germline CDR1 reads SNHLY; CDR2 reads FYNNEI. PCR was performed using 60 Vbeta and 13 Jbeta primers. Per the authors' pipeline: Unique TCR beta chains totaled some 88 million in a later count, with 8.5 million to 12 million of them shared. TCRdb's table, derived via immunoSEQ multiplex PCR, lists solely in-frame clones and lacks some. That table is the source of V, J and clone size, and D and trimming were worked out from the DNA. This table holds under 250,000 clones, approximately 80% found once. The specimen sequenced was PBMCs. This clonotype was obtained from a male donor in good health and CMV-seronegative. J is TRBJ1-3 and V is TRBV2; 9 nucleotides agree with TRBD1. The CDR3 region is CASRASRTGDSGNTIYF. The CDR3 region has the DNA TGTGCCAGCAGGGCATCCCGGACAGGGGACTCTGGAAACACCATATATTTT.